This T cell receptor (beta chain) appears in the sequencing data of a study of control samples from healthy donors and cancer patients. The method was immunoSEQ multiplex PCR; TCRdb's version includes in-frame clones alone and lacks a portion of them. The sample includes fewer than 300,000 clones, around 80% seen only once; the top ten take roughly 13%. CDR3 length: 16 amino acids. V gave up 0 bases and J gave up 3 bases, with 14 bases separating them. From germline, CDR1 is SGHDT and CDR2 YYEEEE. The sample consisted of PBMCs. This rearrangement joins TRBV5-6 to TRBJ2-3; possibly TRBD2 for D (5 bases). This TCR derives from a woman in her sixties or seventies with lung cancer. CDR3 sequence: CASSLALAMPTDTQYF. CDR3 nucleotides: TGTGCCAGCAGCTTGGCCCTAGCTATGCCGACAGATACGCAGTATTTT.